This section outlines one T cell receptor (beta chain) sequence together with its context. Its specificity is not known. PCR involved 60 Vbeta and 13 Jbeta primers. Profiled with immunoSEQ multiplex PCR; TCRdb holds only in-frame clones, not every one. The sample yields about 270,000 clones, under 80% seen once. The data belong to a study of cytomegalovirus exposure and HLA in healthy donors. Whole-study findings and limits: Most TCRs appeared rarely, but some public TCRs recurred in many donors. As a later analysis showed, a missense DCLRE1C variant was linked to trimming of TCR beta V- and J-genes. Presence/absence analyses assumed roughly uniform sequencing depth across donors.

This CDR3 comprises 11 residues. Germline loops: CDR1 DFQATT, CDR2 SNEGSKA (reference sequence). The V end was cut by 5 bases, the J end by 4 bases, with 6 bases between. Specimen: PBMCs. This chain links TRBV20-1 with TRBJ1-5, with no clear D. The sequence was collected from a female donor in good health and CMV-seronegative. In DNA form, the CDR3 reads TGCAGTGCTTTTCGTAATCAGCCCCAGCATTTT. It translates to CSAFRNQPQHF.